This is a list of T cell receptor beta chains from one sample in a study of tumor-infiltrating lymphocytes in localized non-small cell lung cancer. Method: immunoSEQ multiplex PCR; TCRdb's copy keeps in-frame clones and lacks some. Here the sample spans under 35,000 clones, 70% to 90% being singletons. The sample comprised lung tumor tissue. These receptors originate from a human donor with non-small cell lung cancer. CDR3s include the opening cysteine and the closing phenylalanine or tryptophan. A D gene is named only where the DNA matches it firmly. A clone size is listed for some rows: how often the clone was seen (once, few, many), or a class if it is expanded.

V,size,D,J,CDR3,DNA
TRBV7-8,.,TRBD1,TRBJ2-7,CASSGPRTGVYEQYF,TGTGCCAGCAGCGGCCCCCGGACAGGAGTCTACGAGCAGTACTTC
TRBV5-1,.,.,TRBJ1-2,CASSLVGQRANYGYTF,TGCGCCAGCAGCTTGGTCGGGCAGAGAGCTAACTATGGCTACACCTTC
TRBV7-2,once,.,TRBJ1-6,CASSLVGGAHNSPLHF,TGTGCCAGCAGCTTAGTAGGGGGGGCTCATAATTCACCCCTCCACTTT
TRBV14,.,TRBD1,TRBJ2-5,CASSQVRGLRETQYF,TGTGCCAGCAGCCAAGTCAGGGGGCTAAGAGAGACCCAGTACTTC
TRBV7-2,.,.,TRBJ1-1,CASSGRGAREAFF,TGTGCCAGCAGCGGACGCGGGGCGCGGGAAGCTTTCTTT
TRBV4-3,.,.,TRBJ1-4,CASSQEMGPNEKLFF,TGCGCCAGCAGCCAAGAAATGGGTCCTAATGAAAAACTGTTTTTT
TRBV5-5,few,TRBD1,TRBJ1-1,CASSWGQMNTEAFF,TGTGCCAGCAGCTGGGGACAGATGAACACTGAAGCTTTCTTT
TRBV6-5,few,.,TRBJ1-2,CASSLAKDYGYTF,TGTGCCAGCAGCCTGGCAAAGGACTATGGCTACACCTTC
TRBV28,.,.,TRBJ2-7,CASSFLAAQYF,TGTGCCAGCAGTTTCTTGGCCGCGCAGTACTTC
TRBV19,.,.,TRBJ1-2,CASKVIGRGDGYTF,TGTGCCAGTAAAGTTATCGGGCGGGGCGATGGCTACACCTTC
TRBV7-2,.,.,TRBJ1-2,CASSSALLTVPYGYTF,TGTGCCAGCAGCTCGGCCCTCTTGACAGTTCCCTATGGCTACACCTTC
TRBV7-3,.,.,TRBJ1-1,CASSPAPPEAFF,TGTGCCAGCAGCCCCGCCCCCCCTGAAGCTTTCTTT
TRBV9,.,.,TRBJ1-2,CASSVGGGSGGYTF,TGTGCCAGCAGCGTCGGGGGCGGGAGCGGTGGCTACACCTTC
TRBV14,.,.,TRBJ2-7,CASSQWRGYEQYF,TGTGCCAGCAGCCAGTGGCGGGGCTACGAGCAGTACTTC
TRBV4-2,.,TRBD1,TRBJ1-4,CASSQAGTVIEKLFF,TGTGCCAGCAGCCAAGCCGGGACAGTAATCGAAAAACTGTTTTTT
TRBV30,.,.,TRBJ1-1,CAWVVPWAGTEAFF,TGTGCCTGGGTAGTCCCGTGGGCGGGCACTGAAGCTTTCTTT
TRBV7-2,.,.,TRBJ2-3,CASSTGLDTQYF,TGTGCCAGCAGCACAGGGTTAGATACGCAGTATTTT
TRBV19,.,TRBD1,TRBJ2-2,CASSTGTARTGELFF,TGTGCCAGTAGTACCGGGACAGCGAGGACCGGGGAGCTGTTTTTT
TRBV4-3,.,.,TRBJ2-7,CASSQDIEVYEQYF,TGCGCCAGCAGCCAAGATATAGAGGTCTACGAGCAGTACTTC
TRBV7-2,.,TRBD1,TRBJ1-3,CASSSRTGRNTIYF,TGTGCCAGCAGCTCCCGGACAGGGAGGAACACCATATATTTT
TRBV10-3,.,TRBD1,TRBJ1-2,CAIPTGTENYGYTF,TGTGCCATCCCGACCGGGACAGAAAACTATGGCTACACCTTC
TRBV7-2,.,TRBD2,TRBJ2-5,CASSFLTGTSTKTQYF,TGTGCCAGCAGCTTTCTAACCGGGACTAGCACGAAGACCCAGTACTTC
TRBV27,once,TRBD1,TRBJ2-7,CASSSHRTGIWYEQYF,TGTGCCAGCAGTTCCCATCGGACAGGGATCTGGTACGAGCAGTACTTC
TRBV7-9,.,.,TRBJ2-3,CASSLVGTDTQYF,TGTGCCAGCAGCTTAGTAGGAACAGATACGCAGTATTTT
TRBV30,.,TRBD1,TRBJ2-7,CAWRQGIYYEQYF,TGTGCCTGGCGACAGGGGATATACTACGAGCAGTACTTC
TRBV9,.,.,TRBJ2-1,CASSPLSAYNEQFF,TGTGCCAGCAGCCCCCTGTCGGCTTACAATGAGCAGTTCTTC
TRBV5-1,once,.,TRBJ1-4,CASSLTQDEKLFF,TGCGCCAGCAGCTTGACGCAGGATGAAAAACTGTTTTTT
TRBV7-2,.,.,TRBJ1-3,CASSLARIGNTIYF,TGTGCCAGCAGCTTAGCGAGGATCGGGAACACCATATATTTT
TRBV15,.,TRBD1,TRBJ1-1,CATSRDRQGWSDTEAFF,TGTGCCACCAGCAGAGACCGACAGGGATGGTCCGACACTGAAGCTTTCTTT
TRBV7-2,.,.,TRBJ2-2,CASSPSGGETGELFF,TGTGCCAGCAGCCCCTCTGGCGGAGAAACCGGGGAGCTGTTTTTT
TRBV4-2,.,.,TRBJ1-2,CASSRQQGGSEDYGYTF,TGTGCCAGCAGCCGCCAACAAGGCGGATCCGAGGACTATGGCTACACCTTC
TRBV2,.,TRBD1,TRBJ1-2,CASSARDRQAYGYTF,TGTGCCAGCAGCGCCCGGGACAGGCAAGCCTATGGCTACACCTTC
TRBV18,.,.,TRBJ1-6,CASSPGISSSPLHF,TGTGCCAGCTCACCAGGGATCTCGAGTTCACCCCTCCACTTT
TRBV28,few,TRBD1,TRBJ1-4,CASSTRTGVNEKLFF,TGTGCCAGCAGTACAAGGACAGGGGTTAATGAAAAACTGTTTTTT
TRBV7-3,.,.,TRBJ2-1,CASSSQGRAWNEQFF,TGTGCCAGCAGCTCCCAGGGGAGGGCTTGGAATGAGCAGTTCTTC
TRBV9,.,.,TRBJ1-5,CASSVDGNQPQHF,TGTGCCAGCAGCGTAGATGGCAATCAGCCCCAGCATTTT
TRBV29-1,.,TRBD2,TRBJ2-3,CSVAGGDWDTQYF,TGCAGCGTGGCGGGGGGAGACTGGGATACGCAGTATTTT
TRBV9,.,.,TRBJ2-2,CASSVGWLNTGELFF,TGTGCCAGCAGCGTAGGGTGGTTGAACACCGGGGAGCTGTTTTTT
TRBV19,.,TRBD1,TRBJ1-1,CATMTGGRTEAFF,TGTGCCACCATGACAGGGGGAAGGACTGAAGCTTTCTTT
TRBV5-1,.,TRBD1,TRBJ2-7,CASSLDRGGEQYF,TGCGCCAGCAGCTTGGACAGGGGCGGAGAGCAGTACTTC
TRBV7-2,.,TRBD1,TRBJ1-5,CASSLTGGYGNQPQHF,TGTGCCAGCAGCTTGACAGGGGGCTATGGCAATCAGCCCCAGCATTTT
TRBV7-2,.,TRBD1,TRBJ2-7,CASSARAPGTAFYEQYF,TGTGCCAGCAGCGCAAGAGCTCCCGGGACAGCCTTCTACGAGCAGTACTTC
TRBV9,.,.,TRBJ2-7,CASSATATPYEQYF,TGTGCCAGCAGTGCAACAGCTACCCCCTACGAGCAGTACTTC
TRBV6-1,.,.,TRBJ1-6,CASRGHWQSNSPLHF,TGTGCCAGCAGAGGACATTGGCAATCCAATTCACCCCTCCACTTT
TRBV4-3,.,TRBD2,TRBJ2-1,CASSPGLSGPNEQFF,TGCGCCAGCAGCCCGGGACTATCGGGTCCCAATGAGCAGTTCTTC
TRBV19,.,TRBD2,TRBJ2-1,CASRGGLNEQFF,TGTGCCAGCCGCGGGGGTCTTAATGAGCAGTTCTTC
TRBV10-3,.,.,TRBJ2-7,CAISGASHSYEQYF,TGTGCCATCAGTGGCGCCAGCCACTCCTACGAGCAGTACTTC
TRBV9,.,TRBD1,TRBJ1-3,CASSGETGDGNTIYF,TGTGCCAGCAGCGGGGAAACAGGGGATGGAAACACCATATATTTT
TRBV9,few,TRBD2,TRBJ2-5,CASTKGERGGQETQYF,TGTGCCAGCACCAAGGGGGAGCGGGGGGGCCAGGAGACCCAGTACTTC
TRBV19,once,.,TRBJ2-5,CASSITGAGETQYF,TGTGCCAGTAGTATTACGGGGGCAGGGGAGACCCAGTACTTC
TRBV2,.,.,TRBJ2-7,CASTPTDITYEQYF,TGTGCCAGCACTCCCACGGACATAACCTACGAGCAGTACTTC
TRBV28,.,.,TRBJ2-2,CASSSLTGVNTGELFF,TGTGCCAGCAGTTCCTTAACAGGAGTTAACACCGGGGAGCTGTTTTTT
TRBV9,.,.,TRBJ2-7,CASSVDGGAGEQYF,TGTGCCAGCAGCGTAGATGGTGGCGCGGGAGAGCAGTACTTC
TRBV6-5,.,TRBD1,TRBJ2-2,CASSRQGFTGELFF,TGTGCCAGCAGTCGACAGGGGTTCACCGGGGAGCTGTTTTTT
TRBV19,.,TRBD1,TRBJ1-1,CASSIPGTGSNTEAFF,TGTGCCAGTAGTATCCCCGGGACAGGGTCGAACACTGAAGCTTTCTTT
TRBV4-3,.,.,TRBJ2-3,CASSQETMMIDTQYF,TGCGCCAGCAGCCAAGAGACGATGATGATAGATACGCAGTATTTT
TRBV9,.,TRBD1,TRBJ2-2,CASSPRGTGGFTGELFF,TGTGCCAGCAGCCCTAGGGGGACAGGGGGCTTCACCGGGGAGCTGTTTTTT